This T cell receptor beta chain was sequenced during a study of shared clonotypes between healthy human individuals. Across the study: Each donor contributed plates that comprised three CD4 naive, three CD4 memory, two CD8 naive and one CD8 memory. Whole-study results and caveats: The generation probabilities recorded for non-shared clonotypes fell below those of clonotypes shared by all four donors.

Across several immunoSEQ plates, the genomic DNA of each subset was split evenly. Here immunoSEQ multiplex PCR was the method, and the copy in TCRdb shows in-frame clones only, minus some. The sample contains 180,000 or so clones, 90% to 95% of which appear only once. On this clone itself: The antigen is not known.

From germline, CDR1 is SQVTM and CDR2 ANQGSEA. The CDR3 is 12 residues long. J lost 4 bases, V lost 5 bases, and 5 bases had no gene match. Donors were healthy HIV-negative adults without recently reported acute infections or vaccinations. This receptor was taken from a woman aged 30 to 39 in good health. Source material: naive CD4+ T cells sorted from blood. Subset specified: CD45RA+ positively selected. The V and J genes are TRBV29-1 and TRBJ2-7, with 7 bases aligning to TRBD2. CDR3 loop: CSVRLAGYEQYF. As DNA, the CDR3 is TGCAGCGTTCGACTAGCTGGGTACGAGCAGTACTTC.